This T cell receptor beta chain is from a study of T cell responses to AZD1222 COVID-19 vaccine. Study-wide context: Analysis merged second doses at about 4 or about 12 weeks. Study results and limitations: The study reported that nearly half of spike-specific TCRs target unmutated variant regions. The donor cohort was predominantly white British with a female majority, and clonal diversity may have been underestimated. Baseline testing showed seropositivity in only six AZD1222 recipients.

Measured with immunoSEQ multiplex PCR; TCRdb has only the in-frame clones, and not every one. The sample gives about 180,000 clones, approximately 86% of which show up once; 2.6% is in the top ten. Germline CDR1 reads MNHEY; CDR2 reads SVGEGT. The length of the CDR3 is 19 residues. Trimming pared 3 bases from V and 4 bases from J, leaving 25 bases between. With respect to this clone: Antigen: not known.

The V gene is TRBV6-2 or TRBV6-3, the J gene TRBJ1-3; D ambiguous. The source is an adult in good health. Sequenced material: peripheral blood, taken on day 0 of AZD1222 vaccination. The CDR3 DNA reads as TGTGCCAGCAGTTATGGGGTTGATGAGGAGGGAGAAGGCGGAAACACCATATATTTT. Protein sequence: CASSYGVDEEGEGGNTIYF.